This T cell receptor beta chain was observed in a study of T cell clonotyping in hematopoietic cell transplantation. Findings and caveats of the study: At the given depth, recipient repertoires were over 95% de novo clonotypes. Higher Inverse Simpson Index values in graft donor and pretransplant recipient predicted broader posttransplant TCR diversity. After transplant, recipient diversity fell while pathologically expanded clonotypes grew through day 180.

Germline V gene sequence: CDR1 SGHAT, CDR2 FQNNGV. This CDR3 region has 14 residues. Trimming stripped 1 base from V and 4 bases from J, with 10 bases between. The time point: recipient sample about 28 days before transplant, after cytoreduction. Samples: about 28 days before transplant, then days 30, 100 and 180 after. A note on this clone: As yet, its antigen is unknown.

Profiling relied on immunoSEQ multiplex PCR, and the TCRdb table lists in-frame clones only, not all of them. The sample shows 25,000 to 35,000 clones, less than 75% of them seen only once. The rearrangement uses TRBV11-2 and TRBJ2-5; D is uncertain. This sequence was found in a man aged 50-60 years with myelodysplastic syndrome. Some clones in this sample may be carry-over from other donors' samples. Sequenced material: peripheral blood mononuclear cells, taken before stem cell transplant. CDR3 sequence reads: CASSLGDRSETQYF. DNA for the CDR3: TGTGCCAGCAGCTTAGGGGATAGGTCAGAGACCCAGTACTTC.